Here is one T cell receptor beta chain with its context. No antigen is known for it. Base qualities are missing; no much larger clone stands one base away. This entry comes from a study of blood T cell repertoires in COVID-19 (dated by TCRdb to 2018 to 2020). Study-wide context: The collaborator samples originated in the United States, Italy and Spain and spanned the acute and convalescent phases of COVID-19. The material from the prospective study consisted of cDNA or gDNA derived from T cells, B-cell-depleted T cells, or PBMCs. The dataset comprised deeply sampled blood TCRbeta repertoires from subjects exposed to, actively infected with, or recovered from COVID-19. The repertoires were released in a freely available public database meant as a resource for research on the immune response to SARS-CoV-2. Samples were obtained from the ongoing ImmuneRACE study (first 160 participants) and from about 1,300 subjects provided by 6 global collaborators. Sample metadata almost always included a de-identified subject ID, COVID-19 status, age in years and sex. Where available, HLA class I and class II types were obtained from metadata supplied by the sample provider rather than from assay-based typing. Here is what the overall study found, with its caveats: The quantity of clinical and demographic metadata differed by source and by participant and was supplied without curation.

TCRbeta CDR3 regions were amplified from genomic DNA by means of the immunoSEQ Assay, a bias-controlled multiplex PCR. Per the original workflow: The number of nucleated cells in each sample was estimated from the amplification of reference gene primers within the assay. To quantify the absolute abundance of each unique TCRbeta CDR3 rearrangement, sequence reads were collapsed and filtered. For each sample, productive Simpson clonality was calculated by taking the square root of Simpson's diversity index across productive rearrangements. Here the immuneACCESS table is served through TCRdb, limited to in-frame sequences with V and J called. Missing clones are a known gap in these copies; in checked studies unresolved V genes cover under half, and the rest lacks a known reason. V, J and clone size reflect that table, while D and trimming were determined from the DNA. For this sample the table gives approximately 210,000 clones, of which roughly nine tenths were detected only once. The ten largest clonotypes hold less than 0.75% of the sample.

Whole blood was collected in K2EDTA tubes by collaborating institutions according to the institutions' own protocols. For TCRbeta analysis, collaborator samples were shipped as frozen whole blood, as isolated PBMCs, or as DNA extracted from either sample type. In the germline V gene (reference sequence), CDR1 corresponds to WNHNN and CDR2 to SYGVQD. The CDR3 has 15 amino acids, counting the end cysteine and phenylalanine. Only the CDR3 DNA is retained, 45 bases long and in frame from the first base. V loses 5 bases, J loses 4 bases, and the germline ends lie 17 bases apart. Sequenced material: peripheral blood. The chain uses TRBV10-1 and TRBJ1-2, with the D gene call left open. The source is a man in his forties or fifties with acute or convalescent COVID-19. The base sequence is TGCGCCAGCAGTCCCGGGCCTTTCCGGGGCTATGGCTACACCTTC. Translated, this is CASSPGPFRGYGYTF.